The rows below give T cell receptor beta chains drawn from one sample of a study of blood T cell repertoires in COVID-19. Method: immunoSEQ multiplex PCR; TCRdb's copy keeps in-frame clones and lacks some. The sample contains tens of thousands of clones, roughly 85% of which appear only once. Sequencing was performed on peripheral blood. These receptor sequences come from a man older than 75 with acute or convalescent COVID-19. CDR3s include the opening cysteine and the closing phenylalanine or tryptophan. Each record gives: clone size, D gene, V gene, J gene, CDR3 protein, CDR3 DNA. The D gene is left open where the match is weak. The listing skips clone size in some rows; elsewhere it reads once, few, many or a size class.

clone size: NA; D gene: NA; V gene: TRBV7-9; J gene: TRBJ2-7; CDR3 protein: CASSEGGGSSYEQYF; CDR3 DNA: TGTGCCAGCAGCGAAGGAGGGGGCAGCTCCTACGAGCAGTACTTC
clone size: NA; D gene: NA; V gene: TRBV12-1; J gene: TRBJ1-5; CDR3 protein: CASSSRQGQNQPQHF; CDR3 DNA: TGTGCCAGCAGCTCCCGACAGGGACAGAATCAGCCCCAGCATTTT
clone size: NA; D gene: NA; V gene: TRBV18; J gene: TRBJ2-3; CDR3 protein: CASSGQPYTDTQYF; CDR3 DNA: TGTGCCAGCTCAGGACAGCCTTACACAGATACGCAGTATTTT
clone size: NA; D gene: NA; V gene: TRBV24-1; J gene: TRBJ1-1; CDR3 protein: CATASGHSTAEAFF; CDR3 DNA: TGTGCCACCGCTTCGGGACACTCGACGGCTGAAGCTTTCTTT
clone size: NA; D gene: NA; V gene: TRBV4-1; J gene: TRBJ1-1; CDR3 protein: CASSQTGSMNTEAFF; CDR3 DNA: TGCGCCAGCAGCCAGACAGGCAGCATGAACACTGAAGCTTTCTTT
clone size: once; D gene: TRBD2; V gene: TRBV6-5; J gene: TRBJ2-1; CDR3 protein: CASTIGLAGNEQFF; CDR3 DNA: TGTGCCAGCACCATAGGACTAGCGGGAAATGAGCAGTTCTTC
clone size: NA; D gene: NA; V gene: TRBV20-1; J gene: TRBJ1-2; CDR3 protein: CSASSALKGDGYTF; CDR3 DNA: TGCAGTGCTAGTTCGGCTCTAAAGGGGGATGGCTACACCTTC
clone size: many; D gene: TRBD1; V gene: TRBV4-3; J gene: TRBJ2-7; CDR3 protein: CASSQAPIGTGGDEQYF; CDR3 DNA: TGCGCCAGCAGCCAGGCCCCAATCGGGACAGGAGGGGACGAGCAGTACTTC
clone size: NA; D gene: TRBD1; V gene: TRBV28; J gene: TRBJ1-2; CDR3 protein: CASRSGTVYGYTF; CDR3 DNA: TGTGCCAGCAGGTCCGGGACAGTCTATGGCTACACCTTC
clone size: few; D gene: TRBD2; V gene: TRBV5-1; J gene: TRBJ2-7; CDR3 protein: CASAPLAGAPGEQYF; CDR3 DNA: TGCGCCAGCGCCCCGTTAGCGGGAGCCCCTGGCGAGCAGTACTTC
clone size: NA; D gene: TRBD1; V gene: TRBV20-1; J gene: TRBJ2-6; CDR3 protein: CSASWTGGLGANVLTF; CDR3 DNA: TGCAGTGCTAGTTGGACAGGGGGTCTTGGGGCCAACGTCCTGACTTTC
clone size: once; D gene: NA; V gene: TRBV28; J gene: TRBJ1-2; CDR3 protein: CASRTTGRGGYTF; CDR3 DNA: TGTGCCAGCAGAACTACAGGGCGAGGGGGCTACACCTTC
clone size: NA; D gene: TRBD1; V gene: TRBV19; J gene: TRBJ2-1; CDR3 protein: CASRTQGARFNEQFF; CDR3 DNA: TGTGCCAGTAGAACACAGGGGGCGCGTTTCAATGAGCAGTTCTTC
clone size: NA; D gene: TRBD2; V gene: TRBV23-1; J gene: TRBJ2-7; CDR3 protein: CASSLGRSASGGPNEQYF; CDR3 DNA: TGCGCCAGCAGTCTAGGGAGATCGGCTAGCGGGGGCCCCAACGAGCAGTACTTC
clone size: NA; D gene: NA; V gene: TRBV12-3/TRBV12-4; J gene: TRBJ1-1; CDR3 protein: CASSSRGGSLAFF; CDR3 DNA: TGTGCCAGCAGTTCCCGGGGTGGGTCTTTGGCTTTCTTT
clone size: NA; D gene: TRBD1; V gene: TRBV28; J gene: TRBJ2-1; CDR3 protein: CASSFRQGADEQFF; CDR3 DNA: TGTGCCAGCAGTTTTAGGCAGGGGGCCGATGAGCAGTTCTTC
clone size: NA; D gene: TRBD1; V gene: TRBV5-5; J gene: TRBJ2-5; CDR3 protein: CASSRQGVSETQYF; CDR3 DNA: TGTGCCAGCAGCCGCCAGGGGGTTTCTGAGACCCAGTACTTC
clone size: NA; D gene: TRBD1; V gene: TRBV19; J gene: TRBJ1-1; CDR3 protein: CASKIRGQGASTEAFF; CDR3 DNA: TGTGCCAGTAAGATAAGAGGACAGGGGGCAAGTACTGAAGCTTTCTTT
clone size: NA; D gene: TRBD2; V gene: TRBV24-1; J gene: TRBJ2-2; CDR3 protein: CGARASGNTGELFF; CDR3 DNA: TGTGGGGCTCGGGCTAGCGGTAACACCGGGGAGCTGTTTTTT
clone size: once; D gene: NA; V gene: TRBV18; J gene: TRBJ1-5; CDR3 protein: CASSRADSNQPQHF; CDR3 DNA: TGTGCCAGCTCACGGGCAGATAGCAATCAGCCCCAGCATTTT
clone size: NA; D gene: NA; V gene: TRBV5-6; J gene: TRBJ2-3; CDR3 protein: CASSYTGFAGTDTQYF; CDR3 DNA: TGTGCCAGCAGTTATACAGGGTTTGCGGGCACAGATACGCAGTATTTT
clone size: NA; D gene: TRBD1; V gene: TRBV4-1; J gene: TRBJ1-5; CDR3 protein: CASSPDGQVAYQPQHF; CDR3 DNA: TGCGCCAGCAGCCCCGACGGACAGGTCGCCTATCAGCCCCAGCATTTT
clone size: NA; D gene: NA; V gene: TRBV6-2/TRBV6-3; J gene: TRBJ1-5; CDR3 protein: CASSYSPGASNQPQHF; CDR3 DNA: TGTGCCAGCAGTTACTCGCCAGGGGCAAGCAATCAGCCCCAGCATTTT
clone size: NA; D gene: TRBD1; V gene: TRBV27; J gene: TRBJ2-7; CDR3 protein: CASSMTGREQYF; CDR3 DNA: TGTGCCAGCAGTATGACAGGGCGCGAGCAGTACTTC
clone size: once; D gene: TRBD1; V gene: TRBV6-5; J gene: TRBJ2-1; CDR3 protein: CASSRGQGVYNEQFF; CDR3 DNA: TGTGCCAGCAGTCGAGGACAGGGGGTGTACAATGAGCAGTTCTTC
clone size: NA; D gene: TRBD2; V gene: TRBV19; J gene: TRBJ2-5; CDR3 protein: CASSRTSGSSETQYF; CDR3 DNA: TGTGCCAGTAGCCGGACTAGCGGGAGTTCAGAGACCCAGTACTTC
clone size: NA; D gene: NA; V gene: TRBV27; J gene: TRBJ1-1; CDR3 protein: CASKNQGQGTEAFF; CDR3 DNA: TGTGCCAGCAAGAATCAGGGTCAGGGCACTGAAGCTTTCTTT
clone size: NA; D gene: NA; V gene: TRBV4-1; J gene: TRBJ2-4; CDR3 protein: CASSQIENIQYF; CDR3 DNA: TGCGCCAGCAGCCAAATCGAAAACATTCAGTACTTC
clone size: NA; D gene: NA; V gene: TRBV11-1; J gene: TRBJ2-7; CDR3 protein: CASSFNSRLYTYEQYF; CDR3 DNA: TGTGCCAGCAGCTTTAACTCCAGGCTGTACACCTACGAGCAGTACTTC
clone size: NA; D gene: NA; V gene: TRBV30; J gene: TRBJ1-5; CDR3 protein: CAWGRDVLRHF; CDR3 DNA: TGTGCCTGGGGGCGGGACGTCCTCCGGCATTTT
clone size: NA; D gene: NA; V gene: TRBV18; J gene: TRBJ1-5; CDR3 protein: CASSPEGTQPQHF; CDR3 DNA: TGTGCCAGCTCACCGGAGGGGACCCAGCCCCAGCATTTT
clone size: NA; D gene: NA; V gene: TRBV5-1; J gene: TRBJ2-1; CDR3 protein: CASSWGSGNEQFF; CDR3 DNA: TGCGCCAGCAGCTGGGGGAGCGGGAATGAGCAGTTCTTC
clone size: NA; D gene: TRBD1; V gene: TRBV19; J gene: TRBJ1-6; CDR3 protein: CATPTGEESPLHF; CDR3 DNA: TGTGCCACTCCGACAGGGGAGGAATCACCCCTCCACTTT
clone size: NA; D gene: NA; V gene: TRBV3-1/TRBV3-2; J gene: TRBJ2-1; CDR3 protein: CASSQGDNYNEQFF; CDR3 DNA: TGTGCCAGCAGCCAAGGAGACAACTACAATGAGCAGTTCTTC
clone size: NA; D gene: NA; V gene: TRBV4-1; J gene: TRBJ2-3; CDR3 protein: CASSQVMDSMVSDTQYF; CDR3 DNA: TGCGCCAGCAGCCAAGTGATGGACTCCATGGTGTCAGATACGCAGTATTTT
clone size: NA; D gene: NA; V gene: TRBV7-2; J gene: TRBJ1-5; CDR3 protein: CASRLDTGSNQPQHF; CDR3 DNA: TGTGCCAGCAGATTAGACACAGGGAGCAATCAGCCCCAGCATTTT
clone size: NA; D gene: NA; V gene: TRBV6-5; J gene: TRBJ1-1; CDR3 protein: CASSRVGTRNEAFF; CDR3 DNA: TGTGCCAGCAGTCGGGTCGGGACAAGAAATGAAGCTTTCTTT
clone size: NA; D gene: TRBD2; V gene: TRBV5-1; J gene: TRBJ2-5; CDR3 protein: CASSHGLAGGLGQETQYF; CDR3 DNA: TGCGCCAGCAGCCACGGACTAGCGGGAGGTCTGGGGCAAGAGACCCAGTACTTC
clone size: NA; D gene: NA; V gene: TRBV6-2/TRBV6-3; J gene: TRBJ1-5; CDR3 protein: CASSYQAANQPQHF; CDR3 DNA: TGTGCCAGCAGTTACCAGGCAGCTAATCAGCCCCAGCATTTT
clone size: once; D gene: NA; V gene: TRBV6-5; J gene: TRBJ2-5; CDR3 protein: CASSTSQGPQETQYF; CDR3 DNA: TGTGCCAGCAGTACCAGCCAGGGCCCCCAAGAGACCCAGTACTTC
clone size: NA; D gene: NA; V gene: TRBV4-1; J gene: TRBJ2-4; CDR3 protein: CASSHDLVNIQYF; CDR3 DNA: TGCGCCAGCAGCCACGACTTGGTAAACATTCAGTACTTC
clone size: NA; D gene: TRBD1; V gene: TRBV7-2; J gene: TRBJ2-4; CDR3 protein: CASSSGTGLAKNIQYF; CDR3 DNA: TGTGCCAGCAGCTCAGGGACAGGGTTAGCCAAAAACATTCAGTACTTC